This T cell receptor (beta chain) was documented in a study of T cells in tumors and immune-related adverse events (dated by TCRdb to about 2021). Based on the germline V gene, the CDR1 and CDR2 sequences are SGHDT and YYEEEE. V lost 2 bases and J lost 2 bases; the stretch between them is 1 base long. Reading from cysteine to phenylalanine, the CDR3 counts 11 amino acids. Just the 33-base CDR3 DNA is kept, in frame starting at base 1. The meaning of the sample's treatment or condition label: nivolumab (PD-1 blockade) given before sampling. The DNeasy Blood and Tissue Kit was used to extract DNA from formalin-fixed paraffin-embedded specimens. Using the immunoSEQ assay, the TCR beta locus was amplified and sequenced, producing bulk TCR Vbeta CDR3 data. The authors processed their data as follows. CDR3s were excluded if they were non-productive, were shorter than 7 amino acids, or did not start with C or end with F/W. Analysis was limited to specimens with at least 1000 reads, and clonotypes were defined at the amino acid level. Clonality was calculated as 1 minus Pielou's evenness. Library sizes were equalized by abundance-weighted random subsampling with replacement, repeated 100 times to report 95% confidence intervals. Repertoire overlap was quantified with the Morisita overlap index, and the top 40 clones per specimen were checked for overlap with the irAE. This immuneACCESS table, as held by TCRdb, lists in-frame sequences with V and J called but not all clones. Of the missing ones, under half trace to an unresolved V gene in checked studies; the others have no known cause. The V and J calls and clone size come from that table; D and trimming were worked out from the DNA. The sample table contains tens of thousands of clones; only one count was recorded for around nine tenths of them. The ten largest clonotypes hold 1.3% of the sample.

A note on this clone: Its antigen target is currently unknown. No base quality values were provided; no much bigger clone lies one nucleotide off.

The chain links TRBV5-6 with TRBJ2-5, with the D gene not confidently named. This sample comprised lymph node tissue, obtained from a patient treated with anti-PD-1 therapy. The clonotype originates from a female donor with metastatic renal cell carcinoma. In nucleotides, the sequence is TGTGCCAGCAGCTTTCAAGAGACCCAGTACTTC. The translation is CASSFQETQYF. The full variable domain, with segments outside the CDR3 supplied by the reference TRBV5-6 and TRBJ2-5 proteins, appears as DAGVTQSPTHLIKTRGQQVTLRCSPKSGHDTVSWYQQALGQGPQFIFQYYEEEERQRGNFPDRFSGHQFPNYSSELNVNALLLGDSALYLCASSFQETQYFGPGTRLLVL.